The rows below give T cell receptor beta chains drawn from one sample of a study of T cell responses to AZD1222 COVID-19 vaccine. The table came from immunoSEQ multiplex PCR; TCRdb's copy has only in-frame clones and leaves some out. The sample has about 140,000 clones, about 90% seen once; the top ten hold roughly 7.5%. This sample comprised peripheral blood, obtained 28 days after the second dose of the MenACWY control vaccine. The receptors shown here come from an adult who received the MenACWY meningococcal vaccine as a control. The CDR3 runs from the conserved cysteine through the conserved F or W. Each record gives: clone size, J gene, V gene, D gene, CDR3 protein, CDR3 DNA. The D gene is left open where the match is weak. Clone size is given for some rows only: seen once, a few or many times, or a class if the clone is expanded.

abundance: .
j_gene: TRBJ2-2
v_gene: TRBV19
d_gene: .
CDR3aa: CASSIAFGSGELFF
CDR3nt: TGTGCCAGTAGTATAGCCTTTGGATCCGGGGAGCTGTTTTTT

abundance: .
j_gene: TRBJ2-1
v_gene: TRBV6-4
d_gene: TRBD2
CDR3aa: CASSPLAGGNWGEQFF
CDR3nt: TGTGCCAGCAGTCCCCTAGCGGGGGGGAACTGGGGGGAGCAGTTCTTC

abundance: .
j_gene: TRBJ1-2
v_gene: TRBV30
d_gene: .
CDR3aa: CAWSVTVYGYTF
CDR3nt: TGTGCCTGGAGTGTAACAGTCTATGGCTACACCTTC

abundance: .
j_gene: TRBJ1-4
v_gene: TRBV3-1/TRBV3-2
d_gene: .
CDR3aa: CASSQDAGEGNEKLFF
CDR3nt: TGTGCCAGCAGCCAAGATGCCGGGGAGGGTAATGAAAAACTGTTTTTT

abundance: few
j_gene: TRBJ2-1
v_gene: TRBV6-4
d_gene: .
CDR3aa: CASSRTVDNEQFF
CDR3nt: TGTGCCAGCAGCCGGACAGTCGACAATGAGCAGTTCTTC

abundance: .
j_gene: TRBJ2-7
v_gene: TRBV6-5
d_gene: TRBD1
CDR3aa: CASSYNHRGWEQYF
CDR3nt: TGTGCCAGCAGTTATAATCACAGGGGCTGGGAGCAGTACTTC

abundance: .
j_gene: TRBJ2-7
v_gene: TRBV28
d_gene: TRBD1
CDR3aa: CASIKQGPYEQYF
CDR3nt: TGTGCCAGCATCAAACAGGGGCCCTACGAGCAGTACTTC

abundance: .
j_gene: TRBJ1-1
v_gene: TRBV15
d_gene: .
CDR3aa: CATSDRTSEAFF
CDR3nt: TGTGCCACCAGCGACAGGACGTCTGAAGCTTTCTTT

abundance: .
j_gene: TRBJ1-6
v_gene: TRBV28
d_gene: .
CDR3aa: CASSLVQNNSPLHF
CDR3nt: TGTGCCAGCAGTTTAGTACAGAATAATTCACCCCTCCACTTT

abundance: .
j_gene: TRBJ1-5
v_gene: TRBV5-6
d_gene: TRBD1
CDR3aa: CASSFKTGVQPQHF
CDR3nt: TGTGCCAGCAGTTTCAAGACAGGGGTTCAGCCCCAGCATTTT

abundance: medium-sized
j_gene: TRBJ1-4
v_gene: TRBV15
d_gene: .
CDR3aa: CATSREKLFF
CDR3nt: TGTGCCACCAGCAGGGAAAAACTGTTTTTT

abundance: .
j_gene: TRBJ1-3
v_gene: TRBV6-5
d_gene: TRBD1
CDR3aa: CATRPTGDEGNTIYF
CDR3nt: TGTGCCACCCGACCCACAGGGGATGAAGGAAACACCATATATTTT

abundance: .
j_gene: TRBJ2-2
v_gene: TRBV6-6
d_gene: TRBD1
CDR3aa: CASSTGTGNTGELFF
CDR3nt: TGTGCCAGCAGTACCGGGACAGGGAACACCGGGGAGCTGTTTTTT

abundance: .
j_gene: TRBJ2-7
v_gene: TRBV5-6
d_gene: .
CDR3aa: CASSLVGQTYEQYF
CDR3nt: TGTGCCAGCAGCTTGGTTGGGCAGACCTACGAGCAGTACTTC

abundance: .
j_gene: TRBJ2-5
v_gene: TRBV28
d_gene: TRBD1
CDR3aa: CASSRGQGQETQYF
CDR3nt: TGTGCCAGCAGCCGGGGACAGGGCCAAGAGACCCAGTACTTC

abundance: few
j_gene: TRBJ2-7
v_gene: TRBV7-2
d_gene: .
CDR3aa: CASSLKGGYEQYF
CDR3nt: TGTGCCAGCAGCTTGAAGGGCGGCTACGAGCAGTACTTC

abundance: .
j_gene: TRBJ1-1
v_gene: TRBV2
d_gene: TRBD1
CDR3aa: CASKGQEGTEAFF
CDR3nt: TGTGCCAGCAAAGGACAGGAGGGCACTGAAGCTTTCTTT

abundance: .
j_gene: TRBJ2-5
v_gene: TRBV19
d_gene: .
CDR3aa: CASSRDLGLEETQYF
CDR3nt: TGTGCCAGTAGTAGGGACCTGGGCCTCGAAGAGACCCAGTACTTC

abundance: .
j_gene: TRBJ2-7
v_gene: TRBV6-5
d_gene: .
CDR3aa: CASSYWLGHSYEQYF
CDR3nt: TGTGCCAGCAGTTATTGGTTGGGCCACTCCTACGAGCAGTACTTC

abundance: .
j_gene: TRBJ2-3
v_gene: TRBV7-2
d_gene: .
CDR3aa: CASSSWTVFSDTQYF
CDR3nt: TGTGCCAGCAGCTCTTGGACAGTTTTTTCAGATACGCAGTATTTT

abundance: .
j_gene: TRBJ2-3
v_gene: TRBV27
d_gene: .
CDR3aa: CASRERETDTQYF
CDR3nt: TGTGCCAGCCGGGAACGGGAAACAGATACGCAGTATTTT

abundance: once
j_gene: TRBJ2-7
v_gene: TRBV12-3/TRBV12-4
d_gene: .
CDR3aa: CASSGGYEQYF
CDR3nt: TGTGCCAGCAGTGGGGGCTACGAGCAGTACTTC

abundance: .
j_gene: TRBJ2-2
v_gene: TRBV15
d_gene: TRBD2
CDR3aa: CATSRGLRTSGFTGELFF
CDR3nt: TGTGCCACCAGCAGAGGTCTTCGGACTAGCGGGTTCACCGGGGAGCTGTTTTTT

abundance: .
j_gene: TRBJ1-6
v_gene: TRBV7-2
d_gene: .
CDR3aa: CASSLEGGSYNSPLHF
CDR3nt: TGTGCCAGCAGCTTAGAGGGAGGCTCCTATAATTCACCCCTCCACTTT

abundance: .
j_gene: TRBJ2-3
v_gene: TRBV25-1
d_gene: .
CDR3aa: CASSPRGVANPSTDTQYF
CDR3nt: TGTGCCAGCAGTCCGAGGGGAGTAGCGAACCCTAGCACAGATACGCAGTATTTT

abundance: .
j_gene: TRBJ2-3
v_gene: TRBV7-7
d_gene: .
CDR3aa: CASSLEPGHILDTQYF
CDR3nt: TGTGCTAGCAGCTTGGAACCGGGACACATCCTGGATACGCAGTATTTT